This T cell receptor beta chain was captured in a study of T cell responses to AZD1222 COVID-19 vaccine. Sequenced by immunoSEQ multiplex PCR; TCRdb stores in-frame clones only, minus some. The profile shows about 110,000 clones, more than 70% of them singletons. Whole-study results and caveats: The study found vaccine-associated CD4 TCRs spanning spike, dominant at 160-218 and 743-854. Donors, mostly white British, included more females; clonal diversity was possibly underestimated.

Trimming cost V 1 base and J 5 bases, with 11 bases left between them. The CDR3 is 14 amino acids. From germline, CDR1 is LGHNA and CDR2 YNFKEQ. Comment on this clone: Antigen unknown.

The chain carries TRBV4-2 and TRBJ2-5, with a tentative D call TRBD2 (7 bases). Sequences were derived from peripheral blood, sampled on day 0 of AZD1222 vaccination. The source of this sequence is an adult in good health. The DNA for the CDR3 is TGTGCCAGCAGCCAAGGGGGGGGCCCCGAGACCCAGTACTTC. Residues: CASSQGGGPETQYF.